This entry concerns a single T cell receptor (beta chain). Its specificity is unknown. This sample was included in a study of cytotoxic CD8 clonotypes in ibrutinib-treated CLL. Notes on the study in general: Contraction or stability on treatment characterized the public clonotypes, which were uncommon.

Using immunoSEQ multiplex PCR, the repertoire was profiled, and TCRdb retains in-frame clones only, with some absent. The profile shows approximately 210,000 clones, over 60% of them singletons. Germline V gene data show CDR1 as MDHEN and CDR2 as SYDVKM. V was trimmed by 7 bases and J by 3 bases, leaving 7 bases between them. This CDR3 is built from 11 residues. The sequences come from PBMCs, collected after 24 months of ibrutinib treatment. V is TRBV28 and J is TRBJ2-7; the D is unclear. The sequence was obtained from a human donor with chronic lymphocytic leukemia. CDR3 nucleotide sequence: TGTGCCAGCACGGTGGGCTACGAGCAGTACTTC. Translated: CASTVGYEQYF.